This T cell receptor beta chain stems from a study of blood T cell repertoires in COVID-19 (TCRdb year 2020). With respect to the entire study: Samples covering the acute and convalescent phases of COVID-19 were provided by collaborators in the United States, Italy and Spain. Where available, HLA class I and class II types were taken from metadata supplied by the sample provider and were not determined by assay-based typing. The samples were drawn from two sources: the first 160 participants of the ongoing ImmuneRACE study, and over 950 subjects contributed by 6 global collaborators. Subjects who had been exposed to COVID-19, were actively infected with it, or had recovered from it provided the deeply sampled blood TCRbeta repertoires that made up the dataset. The sample metadata nearly always contained a de-identified subject ID, COVID-19 status, age in years and sex. The prospective study material was composed of cDNA or gDNA derived from T cells, B-cell-depleted T cells, or PBMCs. The repertoires were made available in a free public database intended to serve as a resource for research on the immune response to SARS-CoV-2.

From its cysteine to its phenylalanine, the CDR3 spans 14 amino acids. Here the CDR3 DNA is all that survives: 42 bases in frame from base 1. V is cut by 7 bases and J by 3 bases, and the space between the germline ends is 13 bases. Per the germline V gene, MNHEY is the CDR1 and SVGAGI is the CDR2. Participants in the prospective study were enrolled through a virtual design, were aged roughly 18 to 90 years, and lived in about 25 United States geographic areas. Cohort assignment in the prospective study relied on participant-reported clinical history from a screening survey and a study questionnaire. ImmuneRACE Cohort 3 recovered participants were defined by two consecutive negative NP/OP PCR tests, healthcare professional clearance, or symptom resolution. Each participant in the prospective study had whole blood, serum and a nasopharyngeal or oropharyngeal swab collected by mobile phlebotomists. Over a roughly 2-month period, participants in the prospective study had the option of providing additional blood draws and questionnaires. Before DNA extraction, prospective study blood samples were shipped either frozen or at room temperature.

TCRbeta CDR3 regions were amplified from genomic DNA by means of the immunoSEQ Assay, a bias-controlled multiplex PCR. On the authors' methods: The number of nucleated cells in each sample was estimated by amplification of reference gene primers within the assay. To quantify the absolute abundance of each unique TCRbeta CDR3 rearrangement, sequence reads were collapsed and filtered. For each sample, productive Simpson clonality was calculated as the square root of Simpson's diversity index over productive rearrangements. The immuneACCESS repertoire file appears here via TCRdb, limited to in-frame rearrangements. These files lack a portion of the clones; in checked studies, under half of the deficit traces to unresolved V genes, and the cause of the others is not known. Clone size and V and J calls were adopted from that table, with D and trimming inferred from the DNA. The sample table lists approximately 170,000 clones, about 84% of them with a count of one. Together, the top ten hold 9.5% to 15% of the sample.

In the case of this clone: The antigen this receptor binds is unknown. No base-level quality is on record; no much larger clone is a single base apart.

Paper-wide results and their limitations: The amount of clinical and demographic metadata varied by source and participant and was provided uncurated.

What was sequenced was PBMCs or T cells enriched from blood (not recorded which). The sequence links TRBV6-5 to TRBJ2-1; the D region possibly corresponds to TRBD1 (5 bases align). The receptor was isolated from a man aged 50 or older who had recovered from COVID-19. CDR3 region: CASKQGGLYNEQFF. The nucleotides are TGTGCCAGCAAGCAGGGTGGGCTCTACAATGAGCAGTTCTTC.